This TCR beta chain was captured by sequencing in a study of tumor and adjacent non-tumor tissue in lung cancer. The overall study: Samples averaged around 3.9 million productive TCRbeta reads each. Overall study results and limits: Higher tumor TCR diversity was associated with shorter survival.

The germline gives CDR1 MNHEY, CDR2 SVGEGT. The CDR3 sequence is 14 residues long. TCRbeta libraries were built with three rounds of nested PCR, modified from ARM-PCR. In TCRdb, the multiplex PCR reads were re-called with MiXCR into one record per CDR3 protein. The table includes about 200,000 distinct CDR3 sequences, less than 80% detected once. As concerns this clonotype: The antigen is not known. This may arise from a read error, as a much more abundant clone is one base away.

The template was RNA from unsorted bulk tissue. Chemotherapy-naive patients with new lung cancer underwent thoracic surgery in China, August–late 2014. The source of this sequence is a man aged 55 to 69 with non-small cell lung cancer. The V gene is TRBV6-2 or TRBV6-3, the J gene TRBJ2-7; unclear D gene. Sample: lung tumor tissue. Here the CDR3 reads CASGYTQNLYEQYF. The CDR3 DNA sequence: TGTGCCAGCGGTTACACGCAGAACCTCTACGAGCAGTACTTC.